This T cell receptor beta chain was identified in a study of a mutant IDH1 vaccine in newly diagnosed glioma. Study at large: Treated individuals were approximately 62% male and roughly 40% female, averaging roughly 39 years of age.

This clone was picked up one time. Its antigen is as yet unknown. The time point denotes: week 11, during vaccination. Every vaccine dose comprised 300 ug of mutant IDH1 20-mer peptide plus topical imiquimod. Repertoires were generated with immunoSEQ multiplex PCR, while TCRdb's copy carries only in-frame clones and drops some. The profile shows fewer than 75,000 clones, around 85% of them singletons. The trim removed 4 bases at V and 8 bases at J, leaving 12 bases unmatched. The CDR3 runs to 14 residues. Germline V gene lookup returns CDR1 GTSNPN and CDR2 SVGIG (reference sequence). The chain links TRBV30 to TRBJ1-2, with 8 bases identical to TRBD1. Sequenced here: PBMCs, sampled from a glioma patient whose treatment included an IDH1 peptide vaccine. The TCR sequence derives from a woman between 45 and 65 years old with glioma. CDR3 in DNA: TGTGCCTGGACCCAAGGGGGGACAGGCCACGGCTACACCTTC. Protein sequence: CAWTQGGTGHGYTF.